The 32 T cell receptor beta chains in this list originate from one sample, sequenced in a study of blood T cell repertoires in COVID-19. Assay used: immunoSEQ multiplex PCR; TCRdb lists only in-frame clones, some missing. The repertoire has more than 25,000 clones, around 91% of them found once; the top ten carry 0.9% to 1.1%. Sequenced material: peripheral blood. These TCRs come from a man aged 65-85 years with active or convalescent COVID-19.

The CDR3 protein is CASIPGGGSNQPQHF. Written as DNA, the CDR3 is TGTGCCAGCATCCCCGGGGGGGGTAGCAATCAGCCCCAGCATTTT. The rearrangement uses TRBV6-5 and TRBJ1-5, with a tentative D call TRBD1 (5 bases). Between the trimmed V and J ends, which lost 7 bases and 0 bases, there was a span of 13 bases. CDR1 and CDR2 (germline): MNHEY, SVGAGI. CDR3 length: 15 residues.

V usage is TRBV2 and J usage is TRBJ2-1; 13 bases fit TRBD2. V was clipped by 5 bases and J by 7 bases; unmatched bases: 8. The CDR3 sequence is 16 residues long. Germline assignment: CDR1 SNHLY and CDR2 FYNNEI. The CDR3 protein is CASSLLAGGPGNEQFF. DNA of the CDR3: TGTGCCAGCAGTTTACTAGCGGGAGGGCCAGGGAATGAGCAGTTCTTC.

This clone was observed a handful of times. The V and J genes are TRBV18 and TRBJ1-5, with a possible D match to TRBD1 (5 bases). This CDR3 spans 13 amino acids. V was clipped by 3 bases and J by 6 bases, with 9 bases between them. CDR1 KGHSH and CDR2 LQKENI come from the germline V gene. The CDR3 loop reads CASSPQQAQPQHF. CDR3 in DNA: TGTGCCAGCTCACCCCAACAGGCTCAGCCCCAGCATTTT. The whole variable domain, remainder taken from reference TRBV18 and TRBJ1-5, is NAGVMQNPRHLVRRRGQEARLRCSPMKGHSHVYWYRQLPEEGLKFMVYLQKENIIDESGMPKERFSAEFPKEGPSILRIQQVVRGDSAAYFCASSPQQAQPQHFGDGTRLSIL.

This chain uses TRBV7-9 with TRBJ2-1, with D possibly being TRBD1 (5 bases). V was clipped by 1 base and J by 5 bases, with 18 bases between them. The length of the CDR3 is 17 residues. In germline, CDR1 is SEHNR, CDR2 FQNEAQ (reference sequence). The CDR3 here is CASSLVSRALFNNEQFF. The CDR3 nucleotides are TGTGCCAGCAGCTTAGTGAGCAGGGCTTTGTTTAACAATGAGCAGTTCTTC.

The count of this clone is one. The rearrangement joins TRBV29-1 to TRBJ2-7, with a tentative D call TRBD1 (6 bases). V was trimmed by 8 bases and J by 2 bases, leaving 13 bases between them. Germline values: CDR1 SQVTM, CDR2 ANQGSEA. CDR3 size: 12 residues. This CDR3 is CSTLQGPYEQYF. The CDR3 DNA sequence: TGCAGCACCTTACAGGGACCCTACGAGCAGTACTTC.

This clone has a single count. The chain is built from TRBV10-1 and TRBJ2-3, with TRBD2 identical over 9 bases. Germline-derived CDR1 and CDR2 are WNHNN and SYGVQD (reference sequence). J gave up 4 bases and V 7 bases, and 6 bases lay outside the gene matches. The CDR3 consists of 14 residues. The CDR3 sequence: CASTREGQSDTQYF. The CDR3 DNA is TGCGCCAGCACGCGGGAGGGCCAGTCAGATACGCAGTATTTT.

The chain combines TRBV2 with TRBJ1-5, with 8 bases that match TRBD1. Germline V gene sequence: CDR1 SNHLY, CDR2 FYNNEI. V shed 7 bases, J shed 4 bases, and the junction held 6 bases outside the gene matches. The CDR3 consists of 14 residues. CDR3 sequence reads: CASTQGQVNQPQHF. In nucleotides, the CDR3 is TGTGCCAGCACTCAGGGACAGGTAAATCAGCCCCAGCATTTT.

This chain uses TRBV28 with TRBJ1-4; a possible D gene is TRBD1 (5 bases). Trimming took 5 bases from V and 4 from J, leaving 11 bases between them. Per the germline V gene, CDR1 is MDHEN and CDR2 is SYDVKM. The CDR3 length is 14 residues. CDR3 sequence (DNA): TGTGCCAGCAGTCTACATAGGGGTAATGAAAAACTGTTTTTT. Translated, it gives CASSLHRGNEKLFF.

The V gene is TRBV10-3, the J gene TRBJ1-6; D unresolved. Germline V lookup: CDR1 ENHRY, CDR2 SYGVKD. V lost 2 bases, J lost 7 bases, and 12 bases lay in between. The CDR3 covers 15 residues. The CDR3 protein is CAISEIPRSNSPLHF. The CDR3 coding sequence is TGTGCCATCAGTGAGATCCCCAGATCCAATTCACCCCTCCACTTT.

This clone showed up just once. The chain couples TRBV5-1 to TRBJ2-3; 9 bases fit TRBD1. The CDR3 loop spans 15 amino acids. J lost 7 bases, V lost 4 bases, and 10 bases had no gene match. CDR1 is SGHRS, CDR2 YFSETQ, per germline. As DNA, the CDR3 is TGCGCCAGCAGCGGCTCGCGGACAGGGGCGAATACGCAGTATTTT. Protein: CASSGSRTGANTQYF.

The genes are TRBV7-3 and TRBJ1-1; TRBD1 matches 8 bases. The CDR3 length is 15 residues. Germline V gene lookup returns CDR1 SGHTA and CDR2 FQGTGA. Trimming at V came to 3 bases and at J to 4 bases, leaving 7 bases not matched to a gene. CDR3 sequence reads: CASSFEGTGRTEAFF. The CDR3 coding sequence is TGTGCCAGCAGCTTCGAGGGGACAGGTCGCACTGAAGCTTTCTTT. Combining the CDR3 with reference TRBV7-3 and TRBJ1-1 gives the whole variable domain GAGVSQTPSNKVTEKGKYVELRCDPISGHTALYWYRQSLGQGPEFLIYFQGTGAADDSGLPNDRFFAVRPEGSVSTLKIQRTERGDSAVYLCASSFEGTGRTEAFFGQGTRLTVV.

The gene calls are TRBV5-4 and TRBJ1-1; D perhaps matches TRBD1 (5 bases). Trimming left V 3 bases short and J 8 bases short, with 14 bases between. The CDR3 is made up of 13 amino acids. Germline V lookup: CDR1 SGHNT, CDR2 YYREEE (reference sequence). The CDR3 spells CASSSNGGIEAFF. In nucleotides, the CDR3 is TGTGCCAGCAGCTCCAATGGGGGGATCGAAGCTTTCTTT.

The V gene is TRBV18, the J gene TRBJ1-1; D is uncertain. The germline V gene has CDR1 KGHSH and CDR2 LQKENI. V was shortened by 3 bases and J by 11 bases, with 19 bases between the two germline ends. This CDR3 is 14 amino acids long. The CDR3 spells CASSPPDSRRRAFF. The DNA for the CDR3 is TGTGCCAGCTCACCCCCTGATTCGAGGCGAAGGGCTTTCTTT.

The rearrangement links TRBV9 to TRBJ2-1; a weak D match, TRBD1 (6 bases). V shed 5 bases and J shed 0 bases, with 12 bases lying between them. CDR1 is SGDLS and CDR2 is YYNGEE in the germline V gene. This CDR3 has 15 residues. CDR3 sequence: CASSRQESSYNEQFF. The CDR3 coding sequence is TGTGCCAGCAGTCGACAGGAGAGCTCCTACAATGAGCAGTTCTTC.

This chain links TRBV30 with TRBJ2-1; 8 nucleotides line up with TRBD1. The length of the CDR3 is 13 residues. CDR1 and CDR2 from the germline V gene are GTSNPN and SVGIG (reference sequence). J was trimmed by 6 bases and V by 4 bases; bases with no gene match: 5. CDR3 amino acids: CAWNPTGVNEQFF. CDR3 DNA: TGTGCCTGGAACCCGACAGGGGTCAATGAGCAGTTCTTC.

This clone showed up just once. The chain links TRBV9 to TRBJ1-6, with D tentatively TRBD1 (5 bases). The CDR3 runs 16 residues. V was clipped by 4 bases and J by 6 bases, with 17 bases between them. Germline V gives CDR1 SGDLS, CDR2 YYNGEE. CDR3 DNA sequence: TGTGCCAGCAGCCCGCAAGACAGAGCCCTTAATTCACCCCTCCACTTT. It specifies CASSPQDRALNSPLHF. The entire variable domain, with the rest obtained from reference TRBV9 and TRBJ1-6, is as follows: DSGVTQTPKHLITATGQRVTLRCSPRSGDLSVYWYQQSLDQGLQFLIQYYNGEERAKGNILERFSAQQFPDLHSELNLSSLELGDSALYFCASSPQDRALNSPLHFGNGTRLTVT.

The chain employs TRBV6-5 and TRBJ2-4, with D perhaps TRBD1 (5 bases). Per germline, CDR1 MNHEY and CDR2 SVGAGI. This CDR3 has 13 amino acids. The V gene lost 7 bases and the J gene lost 8 bases, with 15 bases spanning the gap. The CDR3 DNA is TGTGCCAGCAACCTCCCAGGGATTTACATTCAGTACTTC. Residues: CASNLPGIYIQYF.

The chain carries TRBV20-1 and TRBJ1-1, with D uncertain. Trimming cost V 4 bases and J 1 base, with 4 bases left between them. The length of the CDR3 is 11 residues. Germline V gene data show CDR1 as DFQATT and CDR2 as SNEGSKA (reference sequence). The CDR3: CSANRNTEAFF. DNA of the CDR3: TGCAGTGCTAACAGGAACACTGAAGCTTTCTTT.

A single count supports this clone. The rearrangement uses TRBV28 and TRBJ2-2; a weak D match, TRBD2 (6 bases). Germline-derived CDR1 and CDR2 are MDHEN and SYDVKM. The V end was cut by 5 bases, the J end by 1 base, with 11 bases between. This CDR3 comprises 15 residues. CDR3 nucleotides: TGTGCCAGCAGTCGTGGGGGGTTGAACACCGGGGAGCTGTTTTTT. Translation: CASSRGGLNTGELFF.

This sequence joins TRBV27 and TRBJ1-5; tentatively, D is TRBD1 (5 bases). CDR3 size: 13 residues. Trimming stripped 11 bases from V and 7 bases from J, with 18 bases between. From germline, CDR1 is MNHEY and CDR2 SMNVEV (reference sequence). In nucleotides, the CDR3 is TGTGCCTCCGACGGGAGGGGTAGCCAGCCCCAGCATTTT. Protein sequence: CASDGRGSQPQHF.

V gene TRBV27 combines with J gene TRBJ2-7, with 7 bases identical to TRBD1. J was trimmed by 2 bases and V by 7 bases; bases with no gene match: 8. CDR1 is MNHEY, CDR2 SMNVEV, per germline (reference sequence). The length of the CDR3 is 14 residues. The CDR3 nucleotides are TGTGCCAGCACCTCTTGGACAGGACCCTACGAGCAGTACTTC. The encoded protein is CASTSWTGPYEQYF.

This clone was picked up one time. This sequence joins TRBV4-1 and TRBJ2-1, with TRBD2 matching over 8 bases. The CDR3 runs 16 residues. Germline V CDR1 and CDR2: MGHRA, YSYEKL. Trimming at V came to 4 bases and at J to 4 bases, leaving 9 bases not matched to a gene. CDR3 DNA: TGCGCCAGCAGCCCGGGGGGCCGGGGGGGGTACAATGAGCAGTTCTTC. Translation: CASSPGGRGGYNEQFF.

This sequence joins TRBV7-9 and TRBJ1-4, with D possibly being TRBD1 (6 bases). The CDR3 is 14 residues long. Germline V gene data show CDR1 as SEHNR and CDR2 as FQNEAQ (reference sequence). The V gene lost 3 bases and the J gene lost 1 base, with 6 bases spanning the gap. The CDR3 DNA reads as TGTGCCAGCAGCTTGACAGGAACTAATGAAAAACTGTTTTTT. Translation gives CASSLTGTNEKLFF.

The chain links TRBV5-4 to TRBJ1-4, with D unresolved. This CDR3 contains 13 residues. V was trimmed by 1 base and J by 9 bases, leaving 10 bases between them. The germline V gene encodes CDR1 SGHNT and CDR2 YYREEE (reference sequence). The CDR3 protein is CASSLRSDKKLFF. CDR3 coding DNA: TGTGCCAGCAGCTTGCGCTCAGATAAAAAACTGTTTTTT. Combining the CDR3 with reference TRBV5-4 and TRBJ1-4 gives the whole variable domain ETGVTQSPTHLIKTRGQQVTLRCSSQSGHNTVSWYQQALGQGPQFIFQYYREEENGRGNFPPRFSGLQFPNYSSELNVNALELDDSALYLCASSLRSDKKLFFGSGTQLSVL.

The chain has TRBV5-1 and TRBJ1-5; a possible D gene is TRBD1 (5 bases). Germline V gene lookup returns CDR1 SGHRS and CDR2 YFSETQ. Trimming removed 0 bases at V and 0 bases at J, with 7 bases between. The CDR3 is made up of 15 amino acids. CDR3 DNA sequence: TGCGCCAGCAGCTTGGAGGGGAATAGCAATCAGCCCCAGCATTTT. Its translation: CASSLEGNSNQPQHF.

The chain couples TRBV19 to TRBJ1-1; 8 bases fit TRBD1. The junction had 9 bases not matched to a gene; V was cut back by 3 bases and J by 3 bases. The CDR3 spans 16 residues. Germline V CDR1 and CDR2: LNHDA, SQIVND (reference sequence). DNA for the CDR3: TGTGCCAGTAGTATTGGCCTACGACAGGGGTACACTGAAGCTTTCTTT. This codes for CASSIGLRQGYTEAFF.

The chain links TRBV9 to TRBJ2-3; perhaps TRBD2 as D (6 bases). V lost 4 bases and J 4 bases, leaving 16 bases between the germline ends. Germline V gene lookup returns CDR1 SGDLS and CDR2 YYNGEE. The CDR3 has 15 amino acids. CDR3 bases: TGTGCCAGCAGCCACGGAGGAGGGCGGGCAGATACGCAGTATTTT. Translating it yields CASSHGGGRADTQYF.

The J gene is TRBJ1-4, the V gene TRBV28, with D possibly TRBD1 on 6 matching bases. The CDR3 has 15 amino acids. The V gene lost 3 bases and the J gene lost 8 bases, with 16 bases spanning the gap. Germline V lookup: CDR1 MDHEN, CDR2 SYDVKM. The CDR3 loop reads CASSLGAGVTEKLFF. The CDR3 nucleotides are TGTGCCAGCAGTTTGGGGGCAGGGGTAACGGAAAAACTGTTTTTT.

V is TRBV19 and J is TRBJ1-4, with unresolved D. Per the germline V gene, CDR1 is LNHDA and CDR2 is SQIVND (reference sequence). The V and J ends lost 6 bases and 7 bases respectively, with 15 bases between them. CDR3 length: 14 amino acids. The CDR3 nucleotides read TGTGCCAGTAGCACCGAGACAAGGTTTGAAAAACTGTTTTTT. Encoded protein: CASSTETRFEKLFF.

CDR3 residues: CASSIRQGRGIEAFF. CDR3 nucleotide sequence: TGTGCCAGCAGTATCCGACAGGGTAGGGGTATTGAAGCTTTCTTT. This chain links TRBV6-5 with TRBJ1-1, with TRBD1 matching over 7 bases. Germline trimming cut 5 bases from V and 7 bases from J; bases unmatched to any gene: 13. CDR1 and CDR2 from the germline V gene are MNHEY and SVGAGI. The CDR3 totals 15 residues.

J is TRBJ1-4 and V is TRBV11-2; tentatively, D is TRBD1 (6 bases). V lost 5 bases and J 8 bases, leaving 15 bases between the germline ends. Per germline, CDR1 SGHAT and CDR2 FQNNGV. This CDR3 is 14 amino acids long. CDR3 amino acids: CASSRGGLGEKLFF. The DNA of the CDR3 is TGTGCCAGCAGCCGCGGGGGGCTTGGAGAAAAACTGTTTTTT. Complete variable domain (other parts from reference TRBV11-2 and TRBJ1-4): EAGVAQSPRYKIIEKRQSVAFWCNPISGHATLYWYQQILGQGPKLLIQFQNNGVVDDSQLPKDRFSAERLKGVDSTLKIQPAKLEDSAVYLCASSRGGLGEKLFFGSGTQLSVL.

The DNA of the CDR3 is TGTGCCAGCAGCTCAGACAGGGGGCAAGGAAACACCATATATTTT. Amino acids: CASSSDRGQGNTIYF. The J gene is TRBJ1-3, the V gene TRBV7-2; 10 bases are shared with TRBD1. This CDR3 has 15 amino acids. CDR1 and CDR2 (germline): SGHTA, FQGNSA. V trimming: 4 bases; J trimming: 4 bases; junction bases outside the gene matches: 4.